The 5 T cell receptor beta chains reported below all come from one sample, sequenced in a study of vaccination and CD4 T cells after COVID-19. Sample treatment: roughly 11-day PBMC culture with coronavirus spike peptide pools or control peptides (ViraFEST assay). An Oncomine TCR Beta short-read assay was used to sequence the DNA from cultured CD4+ T cells. Via MiXCR, TCRdb re-called the PCR reads, giving one row per CDR3 protein. The data show some 12,000 distinct CDR3 sequences, over 60% seen once. These TCRs are of unknown antigen specificity. Specimen: CD4+ T cells from blood, cultured in vitro, collected before SARS-CoV-2 vaccination. Receptors originate from a human donor who had recovered from COVID-19.

DNA for the CDR3: TGTGCCAGCAGCGAGGGGGACCGATTCACAGATACGCAGTATTTT. Amino acid sequence: CASSEGDRFTDTQYF. This sequence joins TRBV7-9 and TRBJ2-3; a weak D match, TRBD1 (6 bases). In germline, CDR1 is SEHNR, CDR2 FQNEAQ (reference sequence). V was clipped by 5 bases and J by 2 bases, with 14 bases between them. The CDR3 is 15 amino acids.

The rearrangement links TRBV28 to TRBJ1-5; D is undetermined. The CDR3 spans 12 residues. Germline V lookup: CDR1 MDHEN, CDR2 SYDVKM. The V and J ends lost 4 bases and 7 bases respectively, with 8 bases between them. Written as DNA, the CDR3 is TGTGCCAGCAGTTCTACTGCACAGCCCCAGCATTTT. As protein: CASSSTAQPQHF.

J is TRBJ2-3 and V is TRBV20-1; D may be TRBD2 (5 bases). This CDR3 is built from 11 residues. Looked up from germline, CDR1 is DFQATT and CDR2 is SNEGSKA (reference sequence). The V and J ends lost 1 base and 11 bases respectively, with 10 bases between them. The CDR3 DNA sequence: TGCAGTGCTAGAGCCCAGGACTTGCAGTATTTT. This gives the protein CSARAQDLQYF.

This clonotype was counted between two and nine times. CDR3 loop: CASSVGTSGYNEQFF. DNA for the CDR3: TGTGCCAGTAGTGTGGGGACTAGCGGTTACAATGAGCAGTTCTTC. The J gene is TRBJ2-1, the V gene TRBV19, with 11 bases that match TRBD2. The trim removed 5 bases at V and 4 bases at J, leaving 4 bases unmatched. The CDR3 loop spans 15 amino acids. The germline V gene encodes CDR1 LNHDA and CDR2 SQIVND (reference sequence).

The gene calls are TRBV6-1 and TRBJ2-7; the D is unclear. This CDR3 is built from 13 residues. In germline, CDR1 is MNHNS, CDR2 SASEGT. The V and J ends lost 5 bases and 1 base respectively, with 9 bases between them. The CDR3 bases are TGTGCCAGCAGTCGCGACGGATCCTACGAGCAGTACTTC. Its protein product is CASSRDGSYEQYF.